These 27 T cell receptor beta chains share one sample of origin, sequenced in a study of blood T cell repertoires in COVID-19. Produced via immunoSEQ multiplex PCR; TCRdb's table is partial and in-frame only. The table has about 29,000 clones, 82% seen once; the top ten hold about 1.8%. Input material: peripheral blood. All receptors come from a man at least 80 years old with active or convalescent COVID-19.

The V and J genes are TRBV2 and TRBJ2-1; 9 positions agree with TRBD2. The CDR3 has 16 amino acids. V lost 4 bases and J lost 0; bases outside the gene matches: 4. Germline values: CDR1 SNHLY, CDR2 FYNNEI. In DNA, the CDR3 is TGTGCCAGCAGTGTCCTAGCGGGGAGCTCCTACAATGAGCAGTTCTTC. Translating gives CASSVLAGSSYNEQFF.

The chain has TRBV9 and TRBJ2-5; 7 nucleotides match TRBD1. Germline V gene lookup returns CDR1 SGDLS and CDR2 YYNGEE. This CDR3 is 15 amino acids long. Germline trimming cut 3 bases from V and 2 bases from J; bases unmatched to any gene: 7. The CDR3 coding sequence is TGTGCCAGCAGCGCGACCGGGACAGTACAAGAGACCCAGTACTTC. Its protein is CASSATGTVQETQYF.

Regarding this clone: This CDR3 is also generated by other DNA sequences in the sample. The chain employs TRBV4-1 and TRBJ2-1; the match to TRBD2 covers 15 bases. CDR1 and CDR2 from the germline V gene are MGHRA and YSYEKL. This CDR3 has 17 residues. Trimming took 3 bases from V and 3 from J; bases not matched to a gene: 3. The CDR3 coding sequence is TGCGCCAGCAGCCAGGGGACTAGCGGGGGGTACTACAATGAGCAGTTCTTC. Its protein product is CASSQGTSGGYYNEQFF.

The CDR3 protein is CASSQATGPYGYTF. Here the CDR3 DNA reads TGTGCCAGCAGCCAGGCAACAGGGCCCTATGGCTACACCTTC. V usage is TRBV9 and J usage is TRBJ1-2; TRBD1 is a possible D gene (6 bases). Germline V gene lookup returns CDR1 SGDLS and CDR2 YYNGEE. The CDR3 runs 14 residues. Deletions cut 4 bases from V and 4 bases from J, with 14 bases between.

The chain is built from TRBV5-5 and TRBJ2-1, with a possible D match to TRBD1 (6 bases). V lost 0 bases and J 7 bases, leaving 17 bases between the germline ends. Per germline, CDR1 SGHKS and CDR2 YYEKEE (reference sequence). The CDR3 loop spans 16 amino acids. CDR3 DNA: TGTGCCAGCAGCTTGGGGCAGGGGCCCAGGACGAATGAGCAGTTCTTC. Translating it yields CASSLGQGPRTNEQFF.

The rearrangement uses TRBV5-6 and TRBJ2-5, with 9 bases that match TRBD2. V gave up 4 bases and J gave up 0 bases; unmatched junction bases: 10. Germline-derived CDR1 and CDR2 are SGHDT and YYEEEE. This CDR3 spans 17 amino acids. DNA of the CDR3: TGTGCCAGCAGCCTGGGGCTAGCGGGATCGTACCAAGAGACCCAGTACTTC. Amino acids: CASSLGLAGSYQETQYF.

V is TRBV5-6 and J is TRBJ1-5; D perhaps matches TRBD1 (6 bases). Per germline, CDR1 SGHDT and CDR2 YYEEEE. Trimming took 3 bases from V and 0 from J, leaving 16 bases between them. The CDR3 is made up of 17 amino acids. CDR3 nucleotide sequence: TGTGCCAGCAGCTGGGTCCGGGACATTTATAGCAATCAGCCCCAGCATTTT. This translates into CASSWVRDIYSNQPQHF.

This clone was seen once. This chain connects TRBV19 to TRBJ2-3, with no clear D. Trimming left V 4 bases short and J 3 bases short, with 2 bases between. This CDR3 contains 11 residues. The germline V gene encodes CDR1 LNHDA and CDR2 SQIVND (reference sequence). As DNA, the CDR3 is TGTGCCAGTAGTACTACAGATACGCAGTATTTT. It translates to CASSTTDTQYF. The full variable domain, its missing parts supplied by reference TRBV19 and TRBJ2-3, is DGGITQSPKYLFRKEGQNVTLSCEQNLNHDAMYWYRQDPGQGLRLIYYSQIVNDFQKGDIAEGYSVSREKKESFPLTVTSAQKNPTAFYLCASSTTDTQYFGPGTRLTVL.

The rearrangement links TRBV15 to TRBJ2-5; 7 bases are a match to TRBD2. Germline CDR1 and CDR2: LNHNV and YYDKDF (reference sequence). The CDR3 spans 17 residues. The J segment lost 3 bases and the V segment lost 1 base, leaving 11 bases of the junction unmatched. The CDR3 here is CATSRGPGAGREETQYF. CDR3 DNA: TGTGCCACCAGCAGAGGGCCGGGAGCTGGGAGGGAAGAGACCCAGTACTTC.

The rearrangement uses TRBV7-8 and TRBJ2-7, with 9 positions matching TRBD1. The CDR3 consists of 15 residues. The germline V gene encodes CDR1 SGHVS and CDR2 FQNEAQ. With 5 bases clipped from V and 4 bases from J, the junction kept 9 bases outside the gene matches. The CDR3: CASSRSGTGFYEQYF. In nucleotides, the CDR3 is TGTGCCAGCAGCAGATCCGGGACAGGGTTTTACGAGCAGTACTTC.

The chain recombines TRBV4-1 with TRBJ2-7; TRBD1 might be the D (6 bases). Germline loops: CDR1 MGHRA, CDR2 YSYEKL. The CDR3 contains 15 residues. V lost 4 bases to trimming and J lost 3 bases, with 16 bases between them. CDR3 nucleotide sequence: TGCGCCAGCAGCCCACCGGAAACAGGGTACTACGAGCAGTACTTC. Its translation is CASSPPETGYYEQYF.

The V call is TRBV2, the J call TRBJ2-5, with D unresolved. The CDR3 loop spans 11 amino acids. With 5 bases removed from V and 3 bases from J, the gap between germline ends came to 4 bases. Germline V lookup: CDR1 SNHLY, CDR2 FYNNEI. The CDR3: CASSPEETQYF. DNA for the CDR3: TGTGCCAGCAGTCCGGAAGAGACCCAGTACTTC.

The V call is TRBV7-9, the J call TRBJ1-1, with 7 bases matching TRBD1. This CDR3 region has 15 residues. With V trimmed by 1 base and J by 6 bases, 8 bases remained unmatched. The germline CDR1 and CDR2 sequences are SEHNR and FQNEAQ (reference sequence). The CDR3, as DNA: TGTGCCAGCAGCTTAGATATGGACAGGTACTCTGAAGCTTTCTTT. This translates into CASSLDMDRYSEAFF.

The genes are TRBV6-5 and TRBJ2-1; possible D gene TRBD1, 5 bases. The V gene's germline CDR1 is MNHEY and CDR2 SVGAGI. This CDR3 contains 11 residues. The ends were cut back, 7 bases at V and 7 bases at J, with 8 bases in the middle. The CDR3 loop reads CASKTVNEQFF. CDR3 nucleotides: TGTGCCAGCAAGACAGTAAATGAGCAGTTCTTC.

The chain links TRBV18 to TRBJ2-5; perhaps TRBD2 as D (5 bases). Trimming left V 5 bases short and J 3 bases short, with 10 bases between. Germline V CDR1 and CDR2: KGHSH, LQKENI. The CDR3 length is 13 residues. CDR3 coding DNA: TGTGCCAGCTCAGAGGGAAGGGAAGAGACCCAGTACTTC. Translation gives CASSEGREETQYF.

In DNA form, the CDR3 reads TGTGCCAGTAGTAGGACAGGGGATGGCTACACCTTC. Protein product: CASSRTGDGYTF. This chain joins TRBV19 and TRBJ1-2, with 9 bases lining up with TRBD1. This CDR3 spans 12 amino acids. Germline-derived CDR1 and CDR2 are LNHDA and SQIVND (reference sequence). Germline trimming cut 4 bases from V and 6 bases from J; bases unmatched to any gene: 0. Based on the CDR3 plus reference TRBV19 and TRBJ1-2, the full variable domain is DGGITQSPKYLFRKEGQNVTLSCEQNLNHDAMYWYRQDPGQGLRLIYYSQIVNDFQKGDIAEGYSVSREKKESFPLTVTSAQKNPTAFYLCASSRTGDGYTFGSGTRLTVV.

The chain combines TRBV27 with TRBJ1-2; 8 nucleotides match TRBD1. The CDR3 extends over 13 amino acids. Looked up from germline, CDR1 is MNHEY and CDR2 is SMNVEV (reference sequence). After removal of 6 bases from V and 7 bases from J, the junction contained 7 bases not matched to a gene. CDR3 region: CASRLAGGGGYTF. The CDR3 bases are TGTGCCAGCAGACTAGCAGGGGGCGGTGGCTACACCTTC.

V is TRBV3-1 (or the pseudogene TRBV3-2) and J is TRBJ1-1; the match to TRBD1 covers 7 bases. The CDR3 is 15 residues long. V lost 3 bases, J lost 4 bases, and 8 bases stayed unmatched. Germline CDR1 LGHDT, CDR2 YNNKEL (reference sequence). The CDR3 loop is CASSHRTGVVTEAFF. The DNA for the CDR3 is TGTGCCAGCAGCCACAGAACAGGGGTAGTCACTGAAGCTTTCTTT.

J is TRBJ1-2 and V is TRBV4-2, with TRBD1 identical over 9 bases. The V and J ends lost 0 bases and 4 bases, in that order; junction bases with no gene match: 9. The CDR3 is 17 residues long. Germline assignment: CDR1 LGHNA and CDR2 YNFKEQ. In nucleotides, the CDR3 is TGTGCCAGCAGCCAAGATGGGTTGGGACAGGGTTTCTATGGCTACACCTTC. Encoded protein: CASSQDGLGQGFYGYTF.

This chain links TRBV9 with TRBJ2-1, with 10 nucleotides matching TRBD2. In germline, CDR1 is SGDLS, CDR2 YYNGEE. The CDR3 extends over 14 amino acids. J gave up 4 bases and V 3 bases, and 1 base lay outside the gene matches. The CDR3 spells CASSGTSGYNEQFF. Here the CDR3 DNA reads TGTGCCAGCAGCGGGACTAGCGGATACAATGAGCAGTTCTTC.

The rearrangement links TRBV10-3 to TRBJ2-5; 9 positions agree with TRBD1. The V and J ends lost 6 bases and 5 bases, in that order; junction bases with no gene match: 4. This CDR3 comprises 13 residues. Looked up from germline, CDR1 is ENHRY and CDR2 is SYGVKD. The CDR3 coding sequence is TGTGCCATCAGCGAGGACAGGGGTGAGACCCAGTACTTC. Encoded protein: CAISEDRGETQYF.

The sample holds a few counts of this clone. This chain joins TRBV2 and TRBJ2-1, with 8 positions matching TRBD2. The CDR3 totals 15 residues. Germline CDR1 SNHLY, CDR2 FYNNEI. V was clipped by 1 base and J by 3 bases; unmatched bases: 2. CDR3 sequence: CASSEELADYNEQFF. The CDR3 bases are TGTGCCAGCAGTGAAGAACTAGCGGACTACAATGAGCAGTTCTTC.

The V and J genes are TRBV19 and TRBJ1-1; D not certain. Looked up from germline, CDR1 is LNHDA and CDR2 is SQIVND (reference sequence). This CDR3 region has 14 residues. The V end lost 8 bases, the J end lost 5 bases, and 18 bases lay between the germline ends. The CDR3 region is CASLETGGRTEAFF. CDR3 DNA: TGTGCCAGTTTAGAGACGGGAGGGCGGACTGAAGCTTTCTTT. The entire variable domain, with the rest obtained from reference TRBV19 and TRBJ1-1, is as follows: DGGITQSPKYLFRKEGQNVTLSCEQNLNHDAMYWYRQDPGQGLRLIYYSQIVNDFQKGDIAEGYSVSREKKESFPLTVTSAQKNPTAFYLCASLETGGRTEAFFGQGTRLTVV.

The V and J genes are TRBV14 and TRBJ1-6; D might be TRBD1 (6 bases). The CDR3 spans 14 residues. Germline values: CDR1 SGHDN, CDR2 FVKESK. The V and J ends lost 1 base and 10 bases respectively, with 11 bases between them. CDR3 DNA sequence: TGTGCCAGCAGCCAAGGTCGGGGGGGCTCACCCCTCCACTTT. As protein: CASSQGRGGSPLHF.

V is TRBV19 and J is TRBJ2-2, with TRBD1 identical over 7 bases. V dropped 7 bases and J dropped 0; count of bases not matched to a gene: 5. In germline, CDR1 is LNHDA, CDR2 SQIVND (reference sequence). The CDR3 loop spans 15 amino acids. The CDR3 DNA follows: TGTGCCAGTATGTCCGGGACAGCGAACACCGGGGAGCTGTTTTTT. It encodes CASMSGTANTGELFF.

This clone was seen just once. The V call is TRBV6-5, the J call TRBJ2-3, with D perhaps matching TRBD2 (5 bases). The CDR3 length is 16 residues. Germline V gives CDR1 MNHEY, CDR2 SVGAGI. V dropped 4 bases and J dropped 2 bases, with 16 bases sitting between them. The CDR3: CASSSLQARVTDTQYF. Here the CDR3 DNA reads TGTGCCAGCAGTTCGCTCCAGGCGCGGGTCACAGATACGCAGTATTTT.

In this sample, this clone turned up once. The genes are TRBV5-1 and TRBJ1-2, with 7 bases fitting TRBD1. Unmatched junction bases numbered 9, after V lost 6 bases and J lost 7 bases. Germline CDR1 is SGHRS and CDR2 is YFSETQ. The CDR3 loop spans 13 amino acids. The CDR3 DNA reads as TGCGCCAGCAAGGTTGACAGGGCAGGTGGCTACACCTTC. It is translated as CASKVDRAGGYTF.